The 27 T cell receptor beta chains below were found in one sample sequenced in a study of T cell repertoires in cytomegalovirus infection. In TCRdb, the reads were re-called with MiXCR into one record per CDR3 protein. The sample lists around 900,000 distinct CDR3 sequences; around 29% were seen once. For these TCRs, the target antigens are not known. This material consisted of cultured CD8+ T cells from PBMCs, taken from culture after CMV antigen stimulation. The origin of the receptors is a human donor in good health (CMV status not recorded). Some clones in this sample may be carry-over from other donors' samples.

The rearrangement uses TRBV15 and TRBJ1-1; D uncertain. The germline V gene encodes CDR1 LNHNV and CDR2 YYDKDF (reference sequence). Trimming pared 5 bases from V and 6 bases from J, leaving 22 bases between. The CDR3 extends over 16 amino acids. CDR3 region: CATSPIGGRRSPEAFF. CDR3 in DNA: TGTGCCACCAGCCCGATTGGAGGCCGCCGATCTCCTGAAGCTTTCTTT.

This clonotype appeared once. CDR3 amino acids: CASRPGTGLSNYGYTF. The CDR3 DNA is TGTGCCAGCAGACCCGGGACAGGTCTTTCTAACTATGGCTACACCTTC. The rearrangement links TRBV11-2 to TRBJ1-2; 8 bases match TRBD1. This CDR3 is built from 16 residues. The trim removed 6 bases at V and 0 bases at J, leaving 9 bases unmatched. CDR1 and CDR2 (germline): SGHAT, FQNNGV.

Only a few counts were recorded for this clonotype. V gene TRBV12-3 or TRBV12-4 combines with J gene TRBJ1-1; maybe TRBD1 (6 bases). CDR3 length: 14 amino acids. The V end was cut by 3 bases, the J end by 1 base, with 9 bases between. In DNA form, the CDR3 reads TGTGCCAGCAGTTTTGGGGGCTCGAACACTGAAGCTTTCTTT. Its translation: CASSFGGSNTEAFF.

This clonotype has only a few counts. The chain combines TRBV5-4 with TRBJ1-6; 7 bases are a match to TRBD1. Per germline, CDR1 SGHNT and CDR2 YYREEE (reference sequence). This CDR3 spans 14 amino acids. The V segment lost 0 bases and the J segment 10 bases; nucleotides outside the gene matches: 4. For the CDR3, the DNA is TGTGCCAGCAGCTTGGCAGGGGGTTTGTCACCCCTCCACTTT. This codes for CASSLAGGLSPLHF.

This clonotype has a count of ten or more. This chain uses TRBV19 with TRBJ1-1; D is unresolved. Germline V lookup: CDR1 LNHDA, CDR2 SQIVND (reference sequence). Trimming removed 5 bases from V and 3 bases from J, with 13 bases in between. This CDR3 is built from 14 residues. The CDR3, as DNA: TGTGCCAGTAGTGCCAGGAGAAGGGACACTGAAGCTTTCTTT. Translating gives CASSARRRDTEAFF.

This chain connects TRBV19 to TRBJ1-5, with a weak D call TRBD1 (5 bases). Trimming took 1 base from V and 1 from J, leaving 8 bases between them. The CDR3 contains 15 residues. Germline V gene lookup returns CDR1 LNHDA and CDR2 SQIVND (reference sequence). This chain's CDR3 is CASSIGGVSNQPQHF. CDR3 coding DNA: TGTGCCAGTAGTATAGGAGGGGTGAGCAATCAGCCCCAGCATTTT.

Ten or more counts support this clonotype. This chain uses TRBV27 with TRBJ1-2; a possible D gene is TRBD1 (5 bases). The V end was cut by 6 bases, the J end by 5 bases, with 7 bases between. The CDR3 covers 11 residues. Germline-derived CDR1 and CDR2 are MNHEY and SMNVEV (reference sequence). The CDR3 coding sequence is TGTGCCAGCAGCAAGGGGTATGGCTACACCTTC. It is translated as CASSKGYGYTF.

The CDR3 DNA sequence: TGTGCCAGCAGTTTGGCAGGACAGATCTCCTACAATGAGCAGTTCTTC. This sequence encodes CASSLAGQISYNEQFF. The V call is TRBV12-3 or TRBV12-4, the J call TRBJ2-1; possibly TRBD1 for D (6 bases). The CDR3 length is 16 residues. V was clipped by 3 bases and J by 0 bases, with 12 bases between them.

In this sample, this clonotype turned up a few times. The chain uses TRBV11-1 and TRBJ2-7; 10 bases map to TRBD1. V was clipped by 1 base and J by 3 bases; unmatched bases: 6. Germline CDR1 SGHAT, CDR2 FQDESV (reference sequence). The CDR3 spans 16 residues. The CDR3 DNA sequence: TGTGCCAGCAGCTTAGGATTAGGGGACAGGGGCTACGAGCAGTACGTC. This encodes CASSLGLGDRGYEQYV.

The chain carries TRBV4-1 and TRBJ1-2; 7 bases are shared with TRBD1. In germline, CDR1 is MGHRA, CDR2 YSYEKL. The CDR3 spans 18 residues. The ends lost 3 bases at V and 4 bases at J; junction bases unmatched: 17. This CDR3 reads CASSQIPGQSFAPYGYTF. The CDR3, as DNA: TGCGCCAGCAGCCAGATCCCGGGACAGAGTTTTGCCCCCTATGGCTACACCTTC.

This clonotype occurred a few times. The CDR3, as DNA: TGTGCCAGCAGCTCACAAGGGGACCGTGGTAGCAATCAGCCCCAGCATTTT. It translates to CASSSQGDRGSNQPQHF. V usage is TRBV13 and J usage is TRBJ1-5, with D perhaps matching TRBD1 (5 bases). The V and J ends lost 4 bases and 0 bases respectively, with 16 bases between them. The length of the CDR3 is 17 residues. Looked up from germline, CDR1 is PRHDT and CDR2 is FYEKMQ (reference sequence).

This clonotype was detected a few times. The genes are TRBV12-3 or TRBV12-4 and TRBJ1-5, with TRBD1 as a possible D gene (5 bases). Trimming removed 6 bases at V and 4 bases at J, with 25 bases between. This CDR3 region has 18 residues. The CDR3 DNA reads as TGTGCCAGCAGCCCCTTGGGTGTTATATGGGGCCGTAATCAGCCCCAGCATTTT. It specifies CASSPLGVIWGRNQPQHF.

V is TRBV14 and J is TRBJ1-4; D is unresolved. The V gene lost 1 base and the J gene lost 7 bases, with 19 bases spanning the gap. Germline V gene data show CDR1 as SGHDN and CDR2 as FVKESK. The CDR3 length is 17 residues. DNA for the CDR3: TGTGCCAGCAGCCAAGTTAGGGAGGCCAATCGGGGTGAAAAACTGTTTTTT. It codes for CASSQVREANRGEKLFF.

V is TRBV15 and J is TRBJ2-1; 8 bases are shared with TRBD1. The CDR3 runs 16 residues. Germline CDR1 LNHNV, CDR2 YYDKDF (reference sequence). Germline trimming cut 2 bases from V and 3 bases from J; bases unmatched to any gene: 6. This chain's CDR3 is CATSRPLDRVYNEQFF. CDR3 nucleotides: TGTGCCACCAGCAGACCCCTGGACAGGGTCTACAATGAGCAGTTCTTC.

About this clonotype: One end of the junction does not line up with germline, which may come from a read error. Written as DNA, the CDR3 is TGTGCCAACAGCTTAGGGGGGACAGATACGCAGTATTTT. It encodes CANSLGGTDTQYF. The gene calls are TRBV7-4 and TRBJ2-3; either TRBD1 or TRBD2 may fit D (6 bases each). The CDR3 extends over 13 amino acids. In germline, CDR1 is SGHVT, CDR2 SQSDAQ.

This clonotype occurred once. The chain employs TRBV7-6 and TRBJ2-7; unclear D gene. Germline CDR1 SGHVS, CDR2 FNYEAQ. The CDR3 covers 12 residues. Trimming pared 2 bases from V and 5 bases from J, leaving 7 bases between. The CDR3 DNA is TGTGCCAGCAGCTTAAAAGGGAACGAGCAGTACGTC. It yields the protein CASSLKGNEQYV.

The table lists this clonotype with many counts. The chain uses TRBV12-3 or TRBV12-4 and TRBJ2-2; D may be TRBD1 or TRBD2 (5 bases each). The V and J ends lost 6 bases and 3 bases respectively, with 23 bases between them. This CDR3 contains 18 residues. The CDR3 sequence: CASSQAHYSGTYTGELFF. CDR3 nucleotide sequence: TGTGCCAGCAGCCAAGCACATTATTCCGGGACCTACACCGGGGAGCTGTTTTTT.

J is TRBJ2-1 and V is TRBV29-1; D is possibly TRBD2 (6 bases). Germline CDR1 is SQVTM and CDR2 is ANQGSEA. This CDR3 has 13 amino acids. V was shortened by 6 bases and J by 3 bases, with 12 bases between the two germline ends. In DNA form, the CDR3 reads TGCAGCGTGGAGGGTAGTGGCTACAATGAGCAGTTCTTC. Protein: CSVEGSGYNEQFF.

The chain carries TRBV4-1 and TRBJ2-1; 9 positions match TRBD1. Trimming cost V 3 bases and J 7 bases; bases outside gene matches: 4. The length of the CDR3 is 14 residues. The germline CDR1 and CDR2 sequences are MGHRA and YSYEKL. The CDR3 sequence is CASSHGQGLNEQFF. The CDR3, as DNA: TGCGCCAGCAGCCACGGACAGGGGTTGAATGAGCAGTTCTTC.

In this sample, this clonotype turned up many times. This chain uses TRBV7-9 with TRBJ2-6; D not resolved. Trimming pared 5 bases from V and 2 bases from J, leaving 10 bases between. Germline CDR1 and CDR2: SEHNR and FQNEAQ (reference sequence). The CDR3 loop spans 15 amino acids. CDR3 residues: CASSPTFTGANVLTF. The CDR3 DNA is TGTGCCAGCAGCCCCACCTTCACTGGGGCCAACGTCCTGACTTTC.

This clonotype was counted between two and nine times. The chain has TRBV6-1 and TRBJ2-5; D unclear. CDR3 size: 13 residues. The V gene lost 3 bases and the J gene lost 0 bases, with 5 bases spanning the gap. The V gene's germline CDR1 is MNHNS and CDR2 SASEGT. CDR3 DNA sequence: TGTGCCAGCAGTGATTCATACCAAGAGACCCAGTACTTC. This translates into CASSDSYQETQYF.

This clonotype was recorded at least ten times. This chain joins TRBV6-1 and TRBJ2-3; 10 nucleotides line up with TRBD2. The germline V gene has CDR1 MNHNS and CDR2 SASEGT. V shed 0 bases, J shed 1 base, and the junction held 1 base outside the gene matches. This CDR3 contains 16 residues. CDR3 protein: CASSEALAGGTDTQYF. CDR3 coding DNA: TGTGCCAGCAGTGAAGCGCTAGCGGGGGGCACAGATACGCAGTATTTT.

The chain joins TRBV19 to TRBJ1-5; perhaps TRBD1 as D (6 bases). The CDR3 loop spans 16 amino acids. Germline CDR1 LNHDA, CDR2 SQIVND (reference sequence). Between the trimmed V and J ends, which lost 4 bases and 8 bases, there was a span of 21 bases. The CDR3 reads CASSNAGHQVFEPQHF. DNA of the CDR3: TGTGCCAGTAGTAATGCGGGACATCAAGTTTTCGAGCCCCAGCATTTT.

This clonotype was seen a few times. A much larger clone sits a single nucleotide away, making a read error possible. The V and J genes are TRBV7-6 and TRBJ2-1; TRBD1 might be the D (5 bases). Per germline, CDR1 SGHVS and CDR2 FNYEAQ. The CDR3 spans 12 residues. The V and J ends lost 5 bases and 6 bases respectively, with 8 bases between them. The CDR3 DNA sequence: TGTGCCAGCAGCATAGGGGTCAATGAGCAGTTCTTC. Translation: CASSIGVNEQFF. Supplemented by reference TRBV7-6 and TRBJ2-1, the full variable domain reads GAGVSQSPRYKVTKRGQDVALRCDPISGHVSLYWYRQALGQGPEFLTYFNYEAQQDKSGLPNDRFSAERPEGSISTLTIQRTEQRDSAMYRCASSIGVNEQFFGPGTRLTVL.

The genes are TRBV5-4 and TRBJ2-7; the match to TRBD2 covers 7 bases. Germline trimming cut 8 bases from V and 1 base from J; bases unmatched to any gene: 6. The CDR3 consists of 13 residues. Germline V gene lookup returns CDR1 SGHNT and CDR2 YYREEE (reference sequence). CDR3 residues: CASSRAGSYEQYV. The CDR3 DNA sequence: TGTGCCAGTAGCCGAGCGGGGTCCTACGAGCAGTACGTC.

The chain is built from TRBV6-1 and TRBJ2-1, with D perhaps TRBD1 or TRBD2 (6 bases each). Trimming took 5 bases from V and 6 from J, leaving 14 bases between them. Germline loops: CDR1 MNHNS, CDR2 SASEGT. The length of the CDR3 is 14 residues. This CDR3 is CASSPSGAGNEQFF. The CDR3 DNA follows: TGTGCCAGCAGTCCCTCGGGGGCAGGCAATGAGCAGTTCTTC.

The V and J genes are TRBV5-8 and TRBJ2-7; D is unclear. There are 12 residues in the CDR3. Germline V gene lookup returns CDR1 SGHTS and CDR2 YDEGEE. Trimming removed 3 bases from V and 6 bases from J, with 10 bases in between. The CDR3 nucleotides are TGTGCCAGCAGCTGGATAGTCTCCGAGCAGTACTTC. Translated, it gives CASSWIVSEQYF.